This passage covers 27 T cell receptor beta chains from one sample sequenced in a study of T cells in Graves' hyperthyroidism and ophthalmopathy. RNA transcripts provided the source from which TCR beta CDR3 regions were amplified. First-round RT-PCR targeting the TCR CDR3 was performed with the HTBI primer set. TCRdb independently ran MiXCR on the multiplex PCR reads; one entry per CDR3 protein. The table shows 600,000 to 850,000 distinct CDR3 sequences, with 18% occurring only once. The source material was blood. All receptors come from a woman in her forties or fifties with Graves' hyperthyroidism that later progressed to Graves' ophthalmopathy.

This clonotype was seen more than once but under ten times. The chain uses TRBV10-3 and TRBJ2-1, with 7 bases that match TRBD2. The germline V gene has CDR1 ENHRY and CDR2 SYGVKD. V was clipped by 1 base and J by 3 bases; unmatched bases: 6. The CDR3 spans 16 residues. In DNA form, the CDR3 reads TGTGCCATCAGTGAGTACGGGACTAACGACTACAATGAGCAGTTCTTC. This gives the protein CAISEYGTNDYNEQFF.

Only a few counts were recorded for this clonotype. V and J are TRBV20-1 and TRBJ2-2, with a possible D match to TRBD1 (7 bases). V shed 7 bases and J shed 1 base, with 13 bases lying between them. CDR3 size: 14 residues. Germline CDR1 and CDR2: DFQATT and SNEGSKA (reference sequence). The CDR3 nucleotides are TGCAGTGGGGTGCGGGACAGGAACACCGGGGAGCTGTTTTTT. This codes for CSGVRDRNTGELFF.

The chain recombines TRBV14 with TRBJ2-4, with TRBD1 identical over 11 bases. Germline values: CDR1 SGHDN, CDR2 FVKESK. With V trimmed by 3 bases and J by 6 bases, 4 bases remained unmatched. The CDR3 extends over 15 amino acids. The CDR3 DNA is TGTGCCAGCAGCCATCGTGGGACAGGGGGAAACATTCAGTACTTC. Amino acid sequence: CASSHRGTGGNIQYF.

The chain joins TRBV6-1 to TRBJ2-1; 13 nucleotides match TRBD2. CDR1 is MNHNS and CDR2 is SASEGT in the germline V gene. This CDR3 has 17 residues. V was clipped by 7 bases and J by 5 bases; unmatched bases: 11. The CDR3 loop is CASTSTSGGIGHNEQFF. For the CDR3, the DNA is TGTGCCAGCACCTCGACTAGCGGGGGGATAGGGCACAATGAGCAGTTCTTC.

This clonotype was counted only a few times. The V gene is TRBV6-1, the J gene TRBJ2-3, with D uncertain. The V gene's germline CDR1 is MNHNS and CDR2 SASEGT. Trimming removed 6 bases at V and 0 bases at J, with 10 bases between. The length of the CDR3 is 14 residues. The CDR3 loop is CASRSTVSTDTQYF. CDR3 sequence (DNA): TGTGCCAGCAGATCTACGGTGAGCACAGATACGCAGTATTTT.

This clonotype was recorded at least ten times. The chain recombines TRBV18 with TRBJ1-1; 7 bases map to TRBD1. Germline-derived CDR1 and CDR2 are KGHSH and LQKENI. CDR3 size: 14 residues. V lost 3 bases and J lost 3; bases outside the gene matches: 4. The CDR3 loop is CASSPPGGYTEAFF. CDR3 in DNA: TGTGCCAGCTCACCTCCAGGGGGTTACACTGAAGCTTTCTTT.

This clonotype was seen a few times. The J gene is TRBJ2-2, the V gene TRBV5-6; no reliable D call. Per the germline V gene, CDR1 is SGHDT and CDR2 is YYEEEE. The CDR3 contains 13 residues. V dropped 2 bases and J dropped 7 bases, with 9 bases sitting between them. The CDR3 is CASSLGRNGELFF. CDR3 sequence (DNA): TGTGCCAGCAGCTTAGGCCGGAACGGGGAGCTGTTTTTT.

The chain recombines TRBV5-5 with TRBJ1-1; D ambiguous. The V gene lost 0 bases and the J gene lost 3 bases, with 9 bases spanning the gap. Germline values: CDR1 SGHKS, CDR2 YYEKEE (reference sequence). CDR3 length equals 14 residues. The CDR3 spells CASSLVVGDTEAFF. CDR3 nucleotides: TGTGCCAGCAGCTTGGTTGTGGGTGACACTGAAGCTTTCTTT. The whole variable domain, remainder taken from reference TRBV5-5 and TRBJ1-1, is DAGVTQSPTHLIKTRGQQVTLRCSPISGHKSVSWYQQVLGQGPQFIFQYYEKEERGRGNFPDRFSARQFPNYSSELNVNALLLGDSALYLCASSLVVGDTEAFFGQGTRLTVV.

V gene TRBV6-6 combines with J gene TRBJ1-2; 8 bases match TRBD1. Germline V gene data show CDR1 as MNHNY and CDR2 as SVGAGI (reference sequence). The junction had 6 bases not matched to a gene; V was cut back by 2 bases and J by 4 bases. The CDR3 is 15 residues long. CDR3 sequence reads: CASSYDARGPYGYTF. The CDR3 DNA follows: TGTGCCAGCAGTTACGATGCCAGGGGGCCCTATGGCTACACCTTC.

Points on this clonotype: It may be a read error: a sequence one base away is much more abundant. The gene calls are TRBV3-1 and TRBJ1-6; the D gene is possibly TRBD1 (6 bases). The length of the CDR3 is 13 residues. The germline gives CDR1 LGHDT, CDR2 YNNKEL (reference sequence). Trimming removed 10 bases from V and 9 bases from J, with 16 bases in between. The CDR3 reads CANRSTGFSPLHF. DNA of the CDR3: TGTGCCAACCGATCTACAGGGTTTTCACCCCTCCACTTT.

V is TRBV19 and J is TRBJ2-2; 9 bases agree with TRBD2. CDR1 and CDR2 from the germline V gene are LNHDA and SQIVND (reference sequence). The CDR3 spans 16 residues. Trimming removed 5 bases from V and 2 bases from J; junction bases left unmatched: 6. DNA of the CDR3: TGTGCCAGTAGTCAGAATAGCGGGGGTAACACCGGGGAGCTGTTTTTT. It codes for CASSQNSGGNTGELFF.

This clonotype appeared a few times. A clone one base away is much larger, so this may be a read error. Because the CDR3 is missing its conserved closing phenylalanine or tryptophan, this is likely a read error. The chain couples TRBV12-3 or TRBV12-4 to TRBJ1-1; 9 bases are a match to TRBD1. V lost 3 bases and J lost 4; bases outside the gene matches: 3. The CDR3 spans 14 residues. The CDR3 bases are TGTGCCAGCAGTTTCCAGACAGGGGGCACTGAAGCTTTCGTT. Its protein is CASSFQTGGTEAFV.

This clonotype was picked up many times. CDR3 coding DNA: TGTGCCAGCAGCTTAGAGTCGTCTAGCGGGGGACACGAGCAGTACTTC. Amino acids: CASSLESSSGGHEQYF. The chain recombines TRBV7-9 with TRBJ2-7; 10 bases align to TRBD2. With V trimmed by 1 base and J by 5 bases, 8 bases remained unmatched. CDR1 is SEHNR and CDR2 is FQNEAQ in the germline V gene (reference sequence). The CDR3 spans 16 residues.

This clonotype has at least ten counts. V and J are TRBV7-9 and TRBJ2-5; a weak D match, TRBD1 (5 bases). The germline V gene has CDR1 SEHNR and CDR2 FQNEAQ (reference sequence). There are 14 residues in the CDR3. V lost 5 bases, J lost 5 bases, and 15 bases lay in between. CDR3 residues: CASSQGGWLETQYF. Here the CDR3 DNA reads TGTGCCAGCAGCCAGGGCGGCTGGCTGGAGACCCAGTACTTC.

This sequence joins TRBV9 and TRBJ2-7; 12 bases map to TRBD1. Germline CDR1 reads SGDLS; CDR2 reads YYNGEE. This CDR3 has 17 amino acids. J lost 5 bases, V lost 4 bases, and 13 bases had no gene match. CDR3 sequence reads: CASSLRPGDRGLDEQYF. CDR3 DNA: TGTGCCAGCAGCCTCAGGCCCGGGGACAGGGGGCTCGACGAGCAGTACTTC. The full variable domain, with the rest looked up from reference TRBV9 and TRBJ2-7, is DSGVTQTPKHLITATGQRVTLRCSPRSGDLSVYWYQQSLDQGLQFLIQYYNGEERAKGNILERFSAQQFPDLHSELNLSSLELGDSALYFCASSLRPGDRGLDEQYFGPGTRLTVT.

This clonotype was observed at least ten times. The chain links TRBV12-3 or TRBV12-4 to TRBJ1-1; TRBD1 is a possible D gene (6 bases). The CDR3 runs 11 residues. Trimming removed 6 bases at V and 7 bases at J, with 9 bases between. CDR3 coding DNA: TGTGCCAGCAGCCCAGGGGTTGAAGCTTTCTTT. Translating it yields CASSPGVEAFF.

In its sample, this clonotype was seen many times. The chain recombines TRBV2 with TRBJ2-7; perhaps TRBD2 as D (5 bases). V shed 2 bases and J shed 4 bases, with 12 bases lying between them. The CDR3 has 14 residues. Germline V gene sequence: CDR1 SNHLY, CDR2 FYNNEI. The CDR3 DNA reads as TGTGCCAGCAGTGAAAGGGAACGGGGTTACGAGCAGTACTTC. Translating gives CASSERERGYEQYF.

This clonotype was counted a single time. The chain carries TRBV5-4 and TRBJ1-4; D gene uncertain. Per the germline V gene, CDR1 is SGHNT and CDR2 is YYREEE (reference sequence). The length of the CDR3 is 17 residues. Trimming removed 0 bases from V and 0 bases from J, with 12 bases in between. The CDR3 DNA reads TGTGCCAGCAGCTTGGTCGGCCAGGCATCAACTAATGAAAAACTGTTTTTT. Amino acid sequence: CASSLVGQASTNEKLFF.

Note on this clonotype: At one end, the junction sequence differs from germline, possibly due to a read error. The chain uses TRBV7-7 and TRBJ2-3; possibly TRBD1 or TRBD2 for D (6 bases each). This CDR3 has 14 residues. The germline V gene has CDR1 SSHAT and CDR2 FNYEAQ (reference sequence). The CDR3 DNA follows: TGTGCTAGCAGCTTCGGGGGCGAGGCAGATACGCAGTATTTT. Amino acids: CASSFGGEADTQYF.

The CDR3 loop reads CAISPPAYGYTF. CDR3 in DNA: TGTGCCATCAGTCCCCCAGCTTATGGCTACACCTTC. The chain carries TRBV10-3 and TRBJ1-2; D is unresolved. The ends were cut back, 5 bases at V and 5 bases at J, with 9 bases in the middle. The CDR3 contains 12 residues. Germline lookup yields CDR1 ENHRY and CDR2 SYGVKD.

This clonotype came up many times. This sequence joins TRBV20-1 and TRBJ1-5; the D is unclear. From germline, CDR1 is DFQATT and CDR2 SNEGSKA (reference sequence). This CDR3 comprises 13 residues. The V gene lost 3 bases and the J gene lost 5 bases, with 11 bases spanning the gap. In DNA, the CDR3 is TGCAGTGCTAGCGGGCCAGGAGATCAGCCCCAGCATTTT. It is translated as CSASGPGDQPQHF.

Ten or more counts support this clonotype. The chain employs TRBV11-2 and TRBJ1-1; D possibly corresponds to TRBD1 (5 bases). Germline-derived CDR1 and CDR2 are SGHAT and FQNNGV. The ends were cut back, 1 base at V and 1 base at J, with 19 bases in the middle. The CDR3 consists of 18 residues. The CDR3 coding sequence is TGTGCCAGCAGCTTAGGAATAGGGCTTGGGGGGGGGAACACTGAAGCTTTCTTT. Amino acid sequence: CASSLGIGLGGGNTEAFF.

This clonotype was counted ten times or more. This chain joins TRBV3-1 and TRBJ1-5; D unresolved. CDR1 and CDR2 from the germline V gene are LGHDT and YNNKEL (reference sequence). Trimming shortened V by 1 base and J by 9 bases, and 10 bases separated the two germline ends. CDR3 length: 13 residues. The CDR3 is CASSQGIFRPQHF. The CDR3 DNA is TGTGCCAGCAGCCAAGGTATCTTTCGGCCCCAGCATTTT.

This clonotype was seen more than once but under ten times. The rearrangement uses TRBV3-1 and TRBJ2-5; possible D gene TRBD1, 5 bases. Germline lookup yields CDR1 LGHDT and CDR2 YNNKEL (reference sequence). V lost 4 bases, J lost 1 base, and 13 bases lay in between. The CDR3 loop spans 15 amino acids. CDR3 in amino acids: CASSPQSTVQETQYF. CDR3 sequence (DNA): TGTGCCAGCAGCCCGCAATCGACAGTCCAAGAGACCCAGTACTTC.

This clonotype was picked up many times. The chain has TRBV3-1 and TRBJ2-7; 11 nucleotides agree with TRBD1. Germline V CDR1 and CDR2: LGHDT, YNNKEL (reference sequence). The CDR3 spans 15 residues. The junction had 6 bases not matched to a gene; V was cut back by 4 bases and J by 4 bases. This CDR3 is CASSLAGTGGYEQYF. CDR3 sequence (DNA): TGTGCCAGCAGCCTGGCCGGGACAGGGGGATACGAGCAGTACTTC.

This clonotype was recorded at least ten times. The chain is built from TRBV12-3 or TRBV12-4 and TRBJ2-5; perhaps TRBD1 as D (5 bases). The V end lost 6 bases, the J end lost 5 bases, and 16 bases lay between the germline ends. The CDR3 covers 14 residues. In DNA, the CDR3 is TGTGCCAGCAGGGATCAGGGATATACCGAGACCCAGTACTTC. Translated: CASRDQGYTETQYF.

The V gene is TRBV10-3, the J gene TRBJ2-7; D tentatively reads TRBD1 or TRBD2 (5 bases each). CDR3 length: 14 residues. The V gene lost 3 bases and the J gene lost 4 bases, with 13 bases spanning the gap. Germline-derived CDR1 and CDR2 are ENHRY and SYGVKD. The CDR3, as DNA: TGTGCCATCAGTGATGGTGGGGACGGATACGAGCAGTACTTC. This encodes CAISDGGDGYEQYF.